This TCR beta chain was captured in a study of blood T cells in healthy people across ages. Primed by a sample-barcoded 5' primer and a J-beta primer mix, a second PCR proceeded for roughly 6 to 12 cycles. Each cDNA molecule carried a tag from a template-switch adaptor that contained 12 random nucleotides. Via MiXCR, TCRdb re-called the 5' RACE reads, giving one row per CDR3 protein. The table shows 700,000 to 850,000 distinct CDR3 sequences, with under 40% occurring only once. A few counts support this clonotype. Drawing of peripheral blood yielded roughly 10 milliliters from each donor. Germline V gene data show CDR1 as GTSNPN and CDR2 as SVGIG (reference sequence). The germline V and J ends were trimmed by 1 base and 6 bases, with 7 bases remaining between them. The CDR3 extends over 11 amino acids.

J is TRBJ2-7 and V is TRBV30, with D possibly TRBD2 on 5 matching bases. Material: blood. This TCR was recovered from a man younger than 30 in good health. The CDR3 spells CAWSGGGEQYF. CDR3 DNA sequence: TGTGCCTGGAGTGGAGGAGGCGAGCAGTACTTC. The complete variable domain, with remaining parts taken from reference TRBV30 and TRBJ2-7, reads SQTIHQWPATLVQPVGSPLSLECTVEGTSNPNLYWYRQAAGRGLQLLFYSVGIGQISSEVPQNLSASRPQDRQFILSSKKLLLSDSGFYLCAWSGGGEQYFGPGTRLTVT.